Presented here are 32 T cell receptor beta chains from one specimen sequenced in a study of blood T cells in healthy people across ages. Using a J-beta primer mix together with a sample-barcoded 5' primer, a second PCR was run for about 7 to 12 cycles. TCRdb re-derived calls from the 5' RACE reads in MiXCR, one entry per CDR3 protein. The sample includes fewer than 700,000 distinct CDR3 sequences, over 40% of them seen just once. Sequenced: blood. Receptor source: a man at least 80 years old in good health.

This clonotype came up many times. The chain links TRBV12-5 to TRBJ2-1, with a weak D call TRBD1 (6 bases). V was shortened by 6 bases and J by 7 bases, with 16 bases between the two germline ends. Germline V gene lookup returns CDR1 LGHNT and CDR2 FRNRAP. The CDR3 covers 14 residues. CDR3 nucleotides: TGTGCTAGTGGCGTGGGTGGGACACTAAATGAGCAGTTCTTC. It is translated as CASGVGGTLNEQFF.

This clonotype occurred once. V gene TRBV7-2 combines with J gene TRBJ1-6, with a weak D call TRBD1 (6 bases). Germline V CDR1 and CDR2: SGHTA, FQGNSA. CDR3 size: 15 residues. Between the trimmed V and J ends, which lost 1 base and 9 bases, there was a span of 13 bases. CDR3 amino acids: CASSLEKGGRSPLHF. DNA of the CDR3: TGTGCCAGCAGCTTAGAAAAGGGGGGGCGTTCACCCCTCCACTTT.

The genes are TRBV15 and TRBJ2-7; weak D call: TRBD2 (6 bases). CDR1 and CDR2 (germline): LNHNV, YYDKDF (reference sequence). This CDR3 contains 15 residues. V lost 0 bases and J 2 bases, leaving 11 bases between the germline ends. The CDR3 DNA reads TGTGCCACCAGCAGAGATGGGGAGCGGGCCTACGAGCAGTACTTC. Amino acids: CATSRDGERAYEQYF.

This clonotype was counted between two and nine times. The genes are TRBV20-1 and TRBJ2-5; no clear D gene. CDR3 length equals 14 residues. Trimming removed 2 bases from V and 2 bases from J, with 12 bases in between. Germline loops: CDR1 DFQATT, CDR2 SNEGSKA (reference sequence). DNA of the CDR3: TGCAGTGCTAGATCACCATGGGGACAAGAGACCCAGTACTTC. Its protein is CSARSPWGQETQYF.

The chain links TRBV20-1 to TRBJ2-1; D is unresolved. V lost 3 bases and J lost 6, with 18 bases in between. This CDR3 region has 15 residues. Germline lookup yields CDR1 DFQATT and CDR2 SNEGSKA (reference sequence). The CDR3 region has the DNA TGCAGTGCTAGGACCGTCTCCGGGCCACCCAATGAGCAGTTCTTC. Translated: CSARTVSGPPNEQFF.

The chain couples TRBV13 to TRBJ2-1; TRBD2 matches 8 bases. The closer fit of TRBJ2-7 to the DNA end suggests the J call may be wrong. CDR1 is PRHDT and CDR2 is FYEKMQ in the germline V gene (reference sequence). This CDR3 is 16 amino acids long. The CDR3 region is CASNKGGRSSYNEQYF. The CDR3 DNA sequence: TGTGCCAGCAATAAGGGCGGGAGGAGCTCCTACAATGAGCAGTACTTC.

This sequence joins TRBV4-3 and TRBJ1-5; D may be TRBD1 (5 bases). The V gene lost 0 bases and the J gene lost 12 bases, with 12 bases spanning the gap. The CDR3 covers 13 residues. Germline values: CDR1 LGHNA, CDR2 YSLEER. CDR3 sequence (DNA): TGCGCCAGCAGCCAAGATACGGGGACGGACCAGCATTTT. As protein: CASSQDTGTDQHF.

This clonotype was detected a few times. The gene calls are TRBV7-8 and TRBJ2-5; tentatively, D is TRBD1 or TRBD2 (6 bases each). CDR1 SGHVS and CDR2 FQNEAQ come from the germline V gene. The CDR3 contains 15 residues. V lost 5 bases and J 5 bases, leaving 18 bases between the germline ends. DNA for the CDR3: TGTGCCAGCAGCACACAGAACGGGGGCGGTGAGACCCAGTACTTC. It codes for CASSTQNGGGETQYF.

This clonotype was seen more than once but under ten times. The V call is TRBV11-2, the J call TRBJ1-1; 9 nucleotides line up with TRBD1. The CDR3 totals 14 residues. Germline trimming cut 5 bases from V and 4 bases from J; bases unmatched to any gene: 5. Germline V CDR1 and CDR2: SGHAT, FQNNGV. CDR3 nucleotide sequence: TGTGCCAGCAGCCCAGGACAGGGGAGCACTGAAGCTTTCTTT. It specifies CASSPGQGSTEAFF.

This clonotype has more than one count but fewer than ten. The rearrangement joins TRBV5-1 to TRBJ2-1, with D perhaps TRBD2 (5 bases). Per the germline V gene, CDR1 is SGHRS and CDR2 is YFSETQ. The V end was cut by 0 bases, the J end by 7 bases, with 8 bases between. CDR3 length equals 13 residues. CDR3: CASSLAWRNEQFF. CDR3 nucleotide sequence: TGCGCCAGCAGCTTGGCGTGGAGGAATGAGCAGTTCTTC.

J is TRBJ2-3 and V is TRBV20-1, with D unresolved. Germline V lookup: CDR1 DFQATT, CDR2 SNEGSKA (reference sequence). V was clipped by 6 bases and J by 5 bases, with 12 bases between them. The CDR3 loop spans 12 amino acids. DNA of the CDR3: TGCAGTGCCCTCTTGATTGGAGATACGCAGTATTTT. It translates to CSALLIGDTQYF.

J is TRBJ2-7 and V is TRBV2; 7 bases line up with TRBD2. The CDR3 is 15 residues long. V trimming: 1 base; J trimming: 7 bases; junction bases outside the gene matches: 10. Germline lookup yields CDR1 SNHLY and CDR2 FYNNEI. CDR3 protein: CASSEGSGTYNEQYF. The CDR3 DNA sequence: TGTGCCAGCAGTGAAGGAAGCGGGACCTACAATGAGCAGTACTTC.

The V call is TRBV30, the J call TRBJ2-7; D tentatively reads TRBD1 or TRBD2 (6 bases each). The CDR3 totals 14 residues. CDR1 GTSNPN and CDR2 SVGIG come from the germline V gene (reference sequence). Trimming cost V 6 bases and J 1 base, with 16 bases left between them. The DNA of the CDR3 is TGTGCCTGCTCGACTAGAGGGGGATCCTACGAGCAGTACTTC. Translated, it gives CACSTRGGSYEQYF.

The table lists this clonotype with a few counts. V gene TRBV20-1 combines with J gene TRBJ2-5; 8 bases map to TRBD2. Trimming cost V 6 bases and J 6 bases; bases outside gene matches: 15. This CDR3 spans 15 amino acids. CDR1 is DFQATT and CDR2 is SNEGSKA in the germline V gene (reference sequence). DNA of the CDR3: TGCAGTGCCCAATTCGGCCTAGCGGGTGTGCAGACCCAGTACTTC. Translating it yields CSAQFGLAGVQTQYF.

This clonotype was recorded a few times. V gene TRBV6-1 combines with J gene TRBJ2-5; D gene unclear. V lost 3 bases, J lost 7 bases, and 15 bases lay in between. This CDR3 contains 14 residues. Per the germline V gene, CDR1 is MNHNS and CDR2 is SASEGT. The CDR3 nucleotides read TGTGCCAGCAGTGATCCCCCGATCTCGGGGACCCAGTACTTC. This gives the protein CASSDPPISGTQYF.

The chain recombines TRBV6-5 with TRBJ2-4; tentative D call: TRBD2 (5 bases). The CDR3 extends over 14 amino acids. The germline V gene encodes CDR1 MNHEY and CDR2 SVGAGI. V was shortened by 5 bases and J by 5 bases, with 13 bases between the two germline ends. The CDR3 nucleotides read TGTGCCAGCAGTGTTCCGGGGATGGAAAACATTCAGTACTTC. Translation gives CASSVPGMENIQYF.

The gene calls are TRBV12-3 or TRBV12-4 and TRBJ1-5; a weak D match, TRBD1 (5 bases). The CDR3 is 14 residues long. The V gene lost 6 bases and the J gene lost 1 base, with 10 bases spanning the gap. Here the CDR3 DNA reads TGTGCCAGCAGCCGACGGGACAGCAATCAGCCCCAGCATTTT. This translates into CASSRRDSNQPQHF.

The chain is built from TRBV5-1 and TRBJ2-1; a weak D match, TRBD2 (5 bases). The J call is in doubt because the DNA end fits TRBJ2-7 better. Germline CDR1 SGHRS, CDR2 YFSETQ. The length of the CDR3 is 17 residues. This CDR3 reads CASSLERLADTYNEQYF. DNA of the CDR3: TGCGCCAGCAGCTTGGAACGGCTAGCTGACACCTACAATGAGCAGTACTTC.

J is TRBJ2-1 and V is TRBV4-1; 11 bases fit TRBD1. V shed 1 base and J 4 bases; nucleotides not matched to a gene: 0. This CDR3 has 15 residues. Germline CDR1 MGHRA, CDR2 YSYEKL. The CDR3 DNA sequence: TGCGCCAGCAGCCAAGGGGACAGGGGGTACAATGAGCAGTTCTTC. This gives the protein CASSQGDRGYNEQFF.

The chain is built from TRBV7-9 and TRBJ1-1; D not certain. This CDR3 comprises 14 residues. Germline-derived CDR1 and CDR2 are SEHNR and FQNEAQ (reference sequence). Deletions cut 4 bases from V and 2 bases from J, with 11 bases between. CDR3 bases: TGTGCCAGCAGCTCAGGACTGATTAACACTGAAGCTTTCTTT. It specifies CASSSGLINTEAFF.

The chain joins TRBV7-2 to TRBJ2-5; no clear D gene. V lost 11 bases, J lost 1 base, and 14 bases lay in between. The V gene's germline CDR1 is SGHTA and CDR2 FQGNSA. This CDR3 region has 13 residues. The CDR3 DNA is TGTGCCTCTGGTAGGGCAGTCCAAGAGACCCAGTACTTC. It is translated as CASGRAVQETQYF. Drawing the rest from reference TRBV7-2 and TRBJ2-5, the complete variable domain is GAGVSQSPSNKVTEKGKDVELRCDPISGHTALYWYRQSLGQGLEFLIYFQGNSAPDKSGLPSDRFSAERTGGSVSTLTIQRTQQEDSAVYLCASGRAVQETQYFGPGTRLLVL.

The chain is built from TRBV9 and TRBJ2-7; TRBD1 aligns across 10 bases. Germline CDR1 and CDR2: SGDLS and YYNGEE. This CDR3 has 16 amino acids. With 3 bases clipped from V and 5 bases from J, the junction kept 11 bases outside the gene matches. Written as DNA, the CDR3 is TGTGCCAGCAGCGCCAGGGGGGACAGGGGTCGCCACGAGCAGTACTTC. Translating gives CASSARGDRGRHEQYF.

The J gene is TRBJ2-4, the V gene TRBV20-1; TRBD2 is a possible D gene (5 bases). The V end was cut by 3 bases, the J end by 1 base, with 28 bases between. The CDR3 extends over 20 amino acids. Per the germline V gene, CDR1 is DFQATT and CDR2 is SNEGSKA (reference sequence). The CDR3 protein is CSARSGLGQPPDFAKNIQYF. As DNA, the CDR3 is TGCAGTGCTAGGAGCGGCTTGGGTCAACCGCCCGACTTCGCCAAAAACATTCAGTACTTC.

This clonotype appeared many times. The J gene is TRBJ2-1, the V gene TRBV9, with a weak D call TRBD2 (6 bases). The CDR3 sequence is 14 residues long. V lost 2 bases and J 8 bases, leaving 14 bases between the germline ends. The germline CDR1 and CDR2 sequences are SGDLS and YYNGEE. The CDR3 DNA is TGTGCCAGCAGCGTGCGCGGGGCGCGGGATGAGCAGTTCTTC. Its translation is CASSVRGARDEQFF.

The CDR3 sequence is CSARPPTGGITEAFF. The CDR3 nucleotides are TGCAGTGCTAGACCCCCGACAGGGGGAATCACTGAAGCTTTCTTT. The V gene is TRBV20-1, the J gene TRBJ1-1; 9 nucleotides agree with TRBD1. The CDR3 sequence is 15 residues long. Germline V gene data show CDR1 as DFQATT and CDR2 as SNEGSKA (reference sequence). V gave up 2 bases and J gave up 4 bases; unmatched junction bases: 8.

The genes are TRBV9 and TRBJ1-6; 11 nucleotides line up with TRBD1. Per germline, CDR1 SGDLS and CDR2 YYNGEE. Losses at the gene ends were 7 bases for V and 4 bases for J; bases not matched to a gene: 28. This CDR3 has 23 residues. The CDR3 loop is CASGTGGPSSDRGLLKYNSPLHF. The CDR3 DNA follows: TGTGCCAGCGGGACGGGGGGGCCGTCTTCGGACAGGGGGCTCCTAAAATATAATTCACCCCTCCACTTT. The full variable domain, rest sourced from reference TRBV9 and TRBJ1-6, is DSGVTQTPKHLITATGQRVTLRCSPRSGDLSVYWYQQSLDQGLQFLIQYYNGEERAKGNILERFSAQQFPDLHSELNLSSLELGDSALYFCASGTGGPSSDRGLLKYNSPLHFGNGTRLTVT.

The table lists this clonotype with a few counts. The genes are TRBV20-1 and TRBJ2-7; 7 positions match TRBD1. Trimming at V came to 3 bases and at J to 0 bases, leaving 8 bases not matched to a gene. The germline gives CDR1 DFQATT, CDR2 SNEGSKA (reference sequence). The CDR3 runs to 15 residues. Here the CDR3 DNA reads TGCAGTGCTAGTACCCCCGACAGGGACTCCTACGAGCAGTACTTC. This codes for CSASTPDRDSYEQYF.

As concerns this clonotype: A much larger clone differs from this one at a single base, so this may be a read error. J is TRBJ1-1 and V is TRBV5-1; possibly TRBD1 for D (5 bases). Germline loops: CDR1 SGHRS, CDR2 YFSETQ. The CDR3 totals 13 residues. Trimming shortened V by 10 bases and J by 5 bases, and 18 bases separated the two germline ends. This CDR3 reads CAGTPDSYTEAFF. The CDR3 DNA sequence: TGCGCCGGCACCCCAGACAGTTATACTGAAGCTTTCTTT.

This clonotype showed up just a few times. This chain's CDR3 is CASSPYTGFGETQYF. CDR3 DNA sequence: TGTGCCAGCAGCCCATACACAGGGTTCGGAGAGACCCAGTACTTC. The gene calls are TRBV5-8 and TRBJ2-5; maybe TRBD1 (6 bases). Between the trimmed V and J ends, which lost 4 bases and 4 bases, there was a span of 17 bases. The CDR3 length is 15 residues. The germline gives CDR1 SGHTS, CDR2 YDEGEE. The full variable domain, rest sourced from reference TRBV5-8 and TRBJ2-5, is EAGVTQSPTHLIKTRGQQATLRCSPISGHTSVYWYQQALGLGLQFLLWYDEGEERNRGNFPPRFSGRQFPNYSSELNVNALELEDSALYLCASSPYTGFGETQYFGPGTRLLVL.

The chain has TRBV18 and TRBJ1-2, with a possible D match to TRBD1 (5 bases). The germline V gene encodes CDR1 KGHSH and CDR2 LQKENI. V dropped 2 bases and J dropped 0 bases, with 19 bases sitting between them. This CDR3 comprises 18 residues. As DNA, the CDR3 is TGTGCCAGCTCACCAGGGAGCGGAGTGCGAGGGGCTAACTATGGCTACACCTTC. As protein: CASSPGSGVRGANYGYTF.

J is TRBJ2-1 and V is TRBV20-1; 10 positions agree with TRBD2. This CDR3 region has 15 residues. The germline V gene has CDR1 DFQATT and CDR2 SNEGSKA (reference sequence). V was clipped by 3 bases and J by 4 bases; unmatched bases: 6. CDR3 residues: CSASLSGRAYNEQFF. DNA for the CDR3: TGCAGTGCTAGCCTCAGCGGGAGGGCATACAATGAGCAGTTCTTC.

The gene calls are TRBV20-1 and TRBJ2-7; tentative D call: TRBD1 (6 bases). Trimming pared 3 bases from V and 7 bases from J, leaving 19 bases between. This CDR3 has 14 residues. CDR1 is DFQATT and CDR2 is SNEGSKA in the germline V gene (reference sequence). The CDR3: CSASSGDTYNEQYF. The CDR3 DNA sequence: TGCAGTGCTAGTAGTGGGGACACCTACAATGAGCAGTACTTC.